Below, 25 T cell receptor beta chains from the same sample are listed, as sequenced in a study of cytomegalovirus exposure and HLA in healthy donors. PCR employed 60 Vbeta and 13 Jbeta primers. Sequenced by immunoSEQ multiplex PCR; TCRdb stores in-frame clones only, minus some. The sample records 150,000 to 200,000 clones, roughly four fifths being singletons. The sample comprised PBMCs. The receptors here all came from a man between 50 and 59 years old in good health and CMV-seropositive.

The V and J genes are TRBV7-3 and TRBJ2-5, with 10 bases fitting TRBD1. The germline CDR1 and CDR2 sequences are SGHTA and FQGTGA. CDR3 length equals 15 residues. V dropped 6 bases and J dropped 5; count of bases not matched to a gene: 9. CDR3 nucleotide sequence: TGTGCCAGCAGTGGACAGGGGGGTCCTGGGGAGACCCAGTACTTC. Translated: CASSGQGGPGETQYF.

This clone has a single count. The CDR3 is CASSIGTGSPSNTEAFF. CDR3 in DNA: TGTGCCAGTAGTATCGGGACAGGGTCGCCCTCGAACACTGAAGCTTTCTTT. J is TRBJ1-1 and V is TRBV19, with TRBD1 matching 9 bases. V lost 3 bases, J lost 1 base, and 9 bases stayed unmatched. The CDR3 consists of 17 residues. Germline CDR1 is LNHDA and CDR2 is SQIVND (reference sequence).

This clone has just one count. The chain carries TRBV18 and TRBJ2-7; unclear D gene. Deletions cut 2 bases from V and 3 bases from J, with 11 bases between. The CDR3 loop spans 14 amino acids. Germline V CDR1 and CDR2: KGHSH, LQKENI. CDR3 protein: CASSPSDLGYEQYF. DNA of the CDR3: TGTGCCAGCTCACCAAGTGACCTAGGCTACGAGCAGTACTTC.

V and J are TRBV28 and TRBJ1-1; maybe TRBD1 (6 bases). The V end lost 1 base, the J end lost 1 base, and 13 bases lay between the germline ends. Germline V gene data show CDR1 as MDHEN and CDR2 as SYDVKM. The CDR3 spans 16 residues. Here the CDR3 reads CASSLLNRVSNTEAFF. The CDR3 region has the DNA TGTGCCAGCAGTTTATTAAACAGGGTTTCGAACACTGAAGCTTTCTTT.

The chain links TRBV7-9 to TRBJ2-7; tentative D call: TRBD1 (7 bases). The length of the CDR3 is 16 residues. The germline CDR1 and CDR2 sequences are SEHNR and FQNEAQ (reference sequence). The V and J ends lost 3 bases and 1 base respectively, with 16 bases between them. The CDR3 coding sequence is TGTGCCAGCAGCTTCAGGGGGGACACACTGTCCTACGAGCAGTACTTC. This codes for CASSFRGDTLSYEQYF.

This clone was seen only once. V gene TRBV14 combines with J gene TRBJ2-6; weak D call: TRBD1 (6 bases). This CDR3 comprises 16 residues. The V end lost 3 bases, the J end lost 0 bases, and 9 bases lay between the germline ends. CDR1 SGHDN and CDR2 FVKESK come from the germline V gene. The CDR3 region is CASSHDRISGANVLTF. Here the CDR3 DNA reads TGTGCCAGCAGCCATGACAGGATCTCTGGGGCCAACGTCCTGACTTTC.

This clone was seen a handful of times. Here the CDR3 reads CASSLSTAKETQYF. CDR3 nucleotide sequence: TGTGCCAGCAGCTTAAGTACAGCCAAAGAGACCCAGTACTTC. This chain connects TRBV11-2 to TRBJ2-5; no clear D gene. CDR1 is SGHAT and CDR2 is FQNNGV in the germline V gene. V gave up 2 bases and J gave up 3 bases, with 10 bases separating them. CDR3 length: 14 residues.

Only a few counts were recorded for this clone. V and J are TRBV28 and TRBJ1-4; TRBD1 matches at 7 bases. The CDR3 contains 16 residues. V shed 7 bases and J 5 bases; nucleotides not matched to a gene: 13. Germline V gene data show CDR1 as MDHEN and CDR2 as SYDVKM. CDR3 sequence (DNA): TGTGCCAGCACCACCCTCGGGGACAGACGGAATGAAAAACTGTTTTTT. This encodes CASTTLGDRRNEKLFF.

This chain links TRBV18 with TRBJ1-2; 7 nucleotides agree with TRBD1. The CDR3 consists of 16 residues. V lost 3 bases, J lost 2 bases, and 9 bases stayed unmatched. The germline gives CDR1 KGHSH, CDR2 LQKENI. This CDR3 is CASSPVTGPSNYGYTF. In nucleotides, the CDR3 is TGTGCCAGCTCACCTGTGACAGGGCCTTCGAACTATGGCTACACCTTC. The entire variable domain, with the rest obtained from reference TRBV18 and TRBJ1-2, is as follows: NAGVMQNPRHLVRRRGQEARLRCSPMKGHSHVYWYRQLPEEGLKFMVYLQKENIIDESGMPKERFSAEFPKEGPSILRIQQVVRGDSAAYFCASSPVTGPSNYGYTFGSGTRLTVV.

The rearrangement joins TRBV15 to TRBJ2-1, with 8 bases aligning to TRBD1. CDR3 length: 19 amino acids. CDR1 LNHNV and CDR2 YYDKDF come from the germline V gene (reference sequence). Losses at the gene ends were 0 bases for V and 1 base for J; bases not matched to a gene: 11. The CDR3 sequence: CATSRDLQGAIASYNEQFF. CDR3 nucleotide sequence: TGTGCCACCAGCAGAGATTTGCAGGGGGCTATAGCTTCCTACAATGAGCAGTTCTTC.

The gene calls are TRBV4-1 and TRBJ1-5; 9 nucleotides align to TRBD1. The CDR3 is 14 residues long. With 1 base clipped from V and 7 bases from J, the junction kept 2 bases outside the gene matches. CDR1 MGHRA and CDR2 YSYEKL come from the germline V gene. DNA of the CDR3: TGCGCCAGCAGCCAAGTACAGGGGGCCCAGCCCCAGCATTTT. Amino acids: CASSQVQGAQPQHF.

The V call is TRBV7-3, the J call TRBJ2-3; TRBD2 might be the D (6 bases). CDR3 length: 16 residues. Germline loops: CDR1 SGHTA, CDR2 FQGTGA. V dropped 4 bases and J dropped 0 bases, with 14 bases sitting between them. CDR3 protein: CASSYRYSGSTDTQYF. The DNA for the CDR3 is TGTGCCAGCAGCTACCGGTATAGCGGCAGCACAGATACGCAGTATTTT.

This chain uses TRBV9 with TRBJ2-3, with 10 positions matching TRBD2. J was trimmed by 1 base and V by 3 bases; bases with no gene match: 5. Per germline, CDR1 SGDLS and CDR2 YYNGEE. The CDR3 loop spans 16 amino acids. The CDR3 region is CASSAPSGRGTDTQYF. The CDR3 DNA reads TGTGCCAGCAGCGCACCTAGCGGGAGAGGCACAGATACGCAGTATTTT.

In nucleotides, the CDR3 is TGTGCCAGCACCGAAACAGGGGTTTGGGAGGCCCAGTACTTC. As protein: CASTETGVWEAQYF. The gene calls are TRBV28 and TRBJ2-5; TRBD1 might be the D (7 bases). The CDR3 covers 14 residues. Trimming left V 7 bases short and J 9 bases short, with 21 bases between. Germline V lookup: CDR1 MDHEN, CDR2 SYDVKM.

This chain connects TRBV27 to TRBJ1-1; possibly TRBD1 for D (6 bases). The CDR3 loop spans 13 amino acids. The germline gives CDR1 MNHEY, CDR2 SMNVEV (reference sequence). Between the trimmed V and J ends, which lost 1 base and 6 bases, there was a span of 9 bases. The CDR3 nucleotides are TGTGCCAGCAGTTTATGGGGGGGGCCTGAAGCTTTCTTT. Translating gives CASSLWGGPEAFF.

The chain links TRBV5-1 to TRBJ2-1, with 9 positions matching TRBD2. Per germline, CDR1 SGHRS and CDR2 YFSETQ. The CDR3 is made up of 15 amino acids. The V and J ends lost 4 bases and 6 bases, in that order; junction bases with no gene match: 8. CDR3 nucleotides: TGCGCCAGCAGCGGTACGGGACTAGCCGTCAATGAGCAGTTCTTC. This encodes CASSGTGLAVNEQFF.

This chain connects TRBV28 to TRBJ1-1; D remains ambiguous. CDR1 MDHEN and CDR2 SYDVKM come from the germline V gene. The CDR3 is 13 amino acids. V was shortened by 4 bases and J by 3 bases, with 9 bases between the two germline ends. CDR3 nucleotides: TGTGCCAGCAGTTCTTGGGAGGACACTGAAGCTTTCTTT. Amino acids: CASSSWEDTEAFF.

The chain uses TRBV5-5 and TRBJ2-2; tentative D call: TRBD2 (6 bases). V was trimmed by 1 base and J by 2 bases, leaving 12 bases between them. CDR3 length equals 16 residues. Germline V gives CDR1 SGHKS, CDR2 YYEKEE (reference sequence). CDR3 coding DNA: TGTGCCAGCAGCTTGCGGGGGAATCTAAACACCGGGGAGCTGTTTTTT. Its translation: CASSLRGNLNTGELFF.

V gene TRBV5-1 combines with J gene TRBJ2-5; TRBD1 matches 9 bases. The CDR3 is 16 amino acids. Per the germline V gene, CDR1 is SGHRS and CDR2 is YFSETQ. V shed 0 bases, J shed 2 bases, and the junction held 5 bases outside the gene matches. The CDR3 DNA sequence: TGCGCCAGCAGCTTGGCCATTGGACAGGGGCAAGAGACCCAGTACTTC. Amino acids: CASSLAIGQGQETQYF. Using reference TRBV5-1 and TRBJ2-5 for the parts outside the CDR3, the full variable domain is KAGVTQTPRYLIKTRGQQVTLSCSPISGHRSVSWYQQTPGQGLQFLFEYFSETQRNKGNFPGRFSGRQFSNSRSEMNVSTLELGDSALYLCASSLAIGQGQETQYFGPGTRLLVL.

V usage is TRBV6-5 and J usage is TRBJ1-5; D gene uncertain. Looked up from germline, CDR1 is MNHEY and CDR2 is SVGAGI. V was cut by 1 base and J by 4 bases, with 11 bases left in between. The CDR3 has 15 amino acids. The DNA of the CDR3 is TGTGCCAGCAGTTACTGGCAAGTCAGAAATCAGCCCCAGCATTTT. Residues: CASSYWQVRNQPQHF.

The chain couples TRBV6-4 to TRBJ2-6; D is unresolved. There are 14 residues in the CDR3. Germline V gene sequence: CDR1 MRHNA, CDR2 SNTAGT. The V end lost 4 bases, the J end lost 1 base, and 5 bases lay between the germline ends. The CDR3 DNA follows: TGTGCCAGCAGTGCGTTTTCTGGGGCCAACGTCCTGACTTTC. Translating it yields CASSAFSGANVLTF.

This clone was detected a few times. V usage is TRBV11-1 and J usage is TRBJ2-5; 10 nucleotides agree with TRBD1. From germline, CDR1 is SGHAT and CDR2 FQDESV (reference sequence). The V segment lost 5 bases and the J segment 5 bases; nucleotides outside the gene matches: 8. CDR3 length equals 15 residues. The CDR3 spells CASSAAGQGWETQYF. In DNA, the CDR3 is TGTGCCAGCAGCGCGGCGGGACAGGGGTGGGAGACCCAGTACTTC.

V and J are TRBV18 and TRBJ1-2; 8 bases map to TRBD1. Per germline, CDR1 KGHSH and CDR2 LQKENI. Trimming removed 3 bases from V and 4 bases from J; junction bases left unmatched: 7. The CDR3 has 15 residues. This CDR3 reads CASSPAGQGGYGYTF. Written as DNA, the CDR3 is TGTGCCAGCTCACCTGCTGGACAGGGAGGCTATGGCTACACCTTC.

This clone was observed a single time. The chain is built from TRBV7-6 and TRBJ2-7; D not certain. Germline V CDR1 and CDR2: SGHVS, FNYEAQ. Between the trimmed V and J ends, which lost 0 bases and 3 bases, there was a span of 12 bases. This CDR3 has 15 residues. The DNA for the CDR3 is TGTGCCAGCAGCTTAGCGGCTGATCGCTTCTACGAGCAGTACTTC. Its protein is CASSLAADRFYEQYF.

J is TRBJ1-2 and V is TRBV29-1; 10 positions agree with TRBD1. Germline V lookup: CDR1 SQVTM, CDR2 ANQGSEA. V was clipped by 8 bases and J by 6 bases; unmatched bases: 9. The CDR3 loop spans 13 amino acids. The CDR3: CSSRQGAWDGYTF. The CDR3 region has the DNA TGCAGCTCCCGACAGGGGGCTTGGGATGGCTACACCTTC.